Listed here are 27 T cell receptor beta chains from one sample, sequenced in a study of T cells in women clearing cervical HPV infection (dated by TCRdb to the late 2010s). The protocol used for the library was the immunoSEQ multiplex PCR assay. Imported from immuneACCESS, the table was reduced by TCRdb to in-frame sequences with V and J called. These copies leave out some clones; in studies compared against another copy, an unresolved V gene accounts for under half, and the cause of the remainder is not known. This sample's table carries around 39,000 clones. 1.5% to 2% of the sample is taken by the ten largest. Sequenced material: blood buffy coat. These receptors were collected from a woman aged 18-70 years with a cervical HPV16 infection that either progressed to CIN3+ or cleared (not recorded which).

The CDR3 reads CSARRTLINSPLHF. The CDR3 bases that were read are TGCAGTGCTCGTAGGACTCTCATAAATTCACCC. The chain links TRBV20-1 to TRBJ1-6; D call uncertain. The CDR3 goes on 3 residues after the read ends, and that part is filled in from the germline J gene. Trimming pared 5 bases from V and 7 bases from J, leaving 15 bases between. The CDR3 runs to 14 residues. CDR1 is DFQATT and CDR2 is SNEGSKA in the germline V gene (reference sequence).

On this clone: The observed sequence ends 3 residues before the CDR3 terminus, with the missing tail filled in from the germline J gene. The chain links TRBV20-1 to TRBJ1-2; D possibly corresponds to TRBD1 (6 bases). CDR1 DFQATT and CDR2 SNEGSKA come from the germline V gene (reference sequence). The CDR3 is 10 amino acids. This CDR3 is CSAHGQGYTF. Partial CDR3 DNA: TGCAGTGCCCACGGACAGGGC.

Comments on this clone: The read ends 3 residues before the CDR3 terminus; that terminus is restored from the germline J gene. Other DNA variants within this sample encode the same CDR3. The chain recombines TRBV19 with TRBJ1-3; D call uncertain. Germline CDR1 reads LNHDA; CDR2 reads SQIVND (reference sequence). V dropped 6 bases and J dropped 0 bases, with 9 bases sitting between them. The CDR3 totals 14 residues. The CDR3 reads CASRPGVSGNTIYF. The CDR3 bases that were read are TGTGCCAGTAGGCCCGGGGTCTCTGGAAACACC.

CDR3 bases read: TGTGCCAGCAGCTCGGGTCTCTATGGC. Translating gives CASSSGLYG. The full CDR3 reads CASSSGLYGYTF. The chain combines TRBV7-2 with TRBJ1-2; D uncertain. Coverage ceases 3 residues before the CDR3 finishes, and the germline J gene fills in the end. Trimming took 4 bases from V and 4 from J, leaving 7 bases between them. From germline, CDR1 is SGHTA and CDR2 FQGNSA. This CDR3 region has 12 residues.

As to this clone: The CDR3 is cut off 3 residues early in the read; its end comes from the germline J gene. This chain connects TRBV7-3 to TRBJ2-7; 9 nucleotides line up with TRBD2. Germline CDR1 reads SGHTA; CDR2 reads FQGTGA. This CDR3 is 15 amino acids long. The ends lost 5 bases at V and 0 bases at J; junction bases unmatched: 5. This chain's CDR3 is CASSLLAGSSYEQYF. CDR3 DNA (partial): TGTGCCAGCAGCCTACTAGCGGGTTCCTCCTACGAG.

Turning to this clone: The read gets to within 3 residues of the CDR3 end, and the germline J gene fills in the rest. V and J are TRBV5-6 and TRBJ2-5; TRBD1 is a possible D gene (6 bases). Looked up from germline, CDR1 is SGHDT and CDR2 is YYEEEE. The CDR3 has 13 amino acids. V lost 2 bases and J 5 bases, leaving 10 bases between the germline ends. CDR3: CASSFEQGETQYF. The sequenced part of the CDR3 DNA is TGTGCCAGCAGCTTTGAGCAGGGGGAGACC.

In the case of this clone: The sequenced fragment ends 3 residues before the CDR3 boundary, so the rest is inferred from the germline J gene. V and J are TRBV5-1 and TRBJ1-6, with 7 positions matching TRBD1. The CDR3 spans 15 residues. Trimming at V came to 3 bases and at J to 6 bases, leaving 6 bases not matched to a gene. Germline values: CDR1 SGHRS, CDR2 YFSETQ. Incomplete CDR3 DNA: TGCGCCAGCAGCTCCGGGACAGCATTTAATTCACCC. Protein sequence: CASSSGTAFNSP. The entire CDR3 reads CASSSGTAFNSPLHF.

The CDR3 bases that were read are TGTGCCAGCAGTGAAATGGCCAGCAATCAGCCC. Amino acids: CASSEMASNQP. The full CDR3 protein is CASSEMASNQPQHF. This chain joins TRBV2 and TRBJ1-5; D not resolved. The read terminates 3 residues ahead of where the CDR3 ends, so the germline J gene completes it. This CDR3 comprises 14 residues. The V end lost 2 bases, the J end lost 1 base, and 6 bases lay between the germline ends. Per the germline V gene, CDR1 is SNHLY and CDR2 is FYNNEI.

The CDR3 DNA, read in part, is TGTGCCAGCACCACGGACATTACCTACGAC. Amino acid sequence: CASTTDITYD. The complete CDR3 sequence is CASTTDITYDYTF. The rearrangement uses TRBV7-9 and TRBJ1-2; tentatively, D is TRBD1 (5 bases). The read falls 3 residues short of the CDR3 end, and the missing part is taken from the germline J gene. Per the germline V gene, CDR1 is SEHNR and CDR2 is FQNEAQ (reference sequence). The CDR3 consists of 13 residues.

The part of the CDR3 DNA that was read is TGTGCCAGCAGCTCAACCGGGGTGAGCTACGAG. This gives the protein CASSSTGVSYE. In full, the CDR3 reads CASSSTGVSYEQYF. The chain is built from TRBV7-2 and TRBJ2-7, with D perhaps matching TRBD2 (5 bases). The observed sequence ends 3 residues before the CDR3 terminus, with the missing tail filled in from the germline J gene. This CDR3 region has 14 residues. Germline V gene data show CDR1 as SGHTA and CDR2 as FQGNSA. The V and J ends lost 4 bases and 3 bases respectively, with 13 bases between them.

On this clone: Read sequence stops 3 residues before the CDR3 end, and the germline J gene provides the missing end. The chain carries TRBV19 and TRBJ1-1; 8 bases match TRBD1. CDR1 is LNHDA and CDR2 is SQIVND in the germline V gene (reference sequence). V lost 5 bases and J lost 1; bases outside the gene matches: 3. This CDR3 has 14 residues. CDR3 DNA (partial): TGTGCCAGTAGTGGACAGGGTGGGAACACTGAA. This encodes CASSGQGGNTE. The whole CDR3 is CASSGQGGNTEAFF.

About this clone: From the germline J gene comes the end of the CDR3, since the read stops 3 residues before it. The chain combines TRBV20-1 with TRBJ2-3, with 10 bases fitting TRBD2. There are 16 residues in the CDR3. With V trimmed by 5 bases and J by 0 bases, 8 bases remained unmatched. Germline V CDR1 and CDR2: DFQATT, SNEGSKA (reference sequence). Incomplete CDR3 DNA: TGCAGTGCTGGAGCGGGGGGGCGTGCTAGCACAGATACG. As protein: CSAGAGGRASTDT. The full CDR3 reads CSAGAGGRASTDTQYF.

Of note for this clone: The read terminates 3 residues before the CDR3 end, so the remaining end is supplied by the germline J gene. V and J are TRBV6-7 and TRBJ2-7; D is undetermined. TRBV6-7 is an ORF, with its function uncertain. The CDR3 sequence is 11 residues long. V was shortened by 5 bases and J by 1 base, with 3 bases between the two germline ends. CDR3 DNA (partial): TGTGCCAGCAGTCCGTCCTACGAG. Protein: CASSPSYE. The CDR3, in full, reads CASSPSYEQYF.

A remark on this clone: The sequenced fragment ends 3 residues before the CDR3 boundary, so the rest is inferred from the germline J gene. The chain joins TRBV7-3 to TRBJ2-1; possible D gene TRBD2, 5 bases. Looked up from germline, CDR1 is SGHTA and CDR2 is FQGTGA. The ends were cut back, 4 bases at V and 9 bases at J, with 13 bases in the middle. This CDR3 contains 13 residues. The CDR3: CASSSSRGSEQFF. The CDR3 DNA, read in part, is TGTGCCAGCAGCTCCTCCCGGGGAAGTGAG.

Details on this clone: Coverage ceases 3 residues before the CDR3 finishes, and the germline J gene fills in the end. J is TRBJ1-1 and V is TRBV12-3 or TRBV12-4, with 9 bases matching TRBD1. The CDR3 contains 12 residues. The sequenced CDR3 bases are TGTGCCAGCACCGCACAGGGGGCAAGA. As protein: CASTAQGAR. The whole CDR3 protein reads CASTAQGARAFF.

In regard to this clone: The CDR3 extends 3 residues past the end of the read, so its final part is completed from the germline J gene. The chain joins TRBV18 to TRBJ2-7, with 8 bases lining up with TRBD1. After removal of 8 bases from V and 5 bases from J, the junction contained 8 bases not matched to a gene. The CDR3 extends over 13 amino acids. CDR1 is KGHSH, CDR2 LQKENI, per germline. CDR3: CASRGQGIHEQYF. CDR3 DNA, as far as it was read: TGTGCCAGCCGAGGACAGGGAATCCACGAG.

Turning to this clone: The read stops 3 residues short of the end of the CDR3; the missing end is completed from the germline J gene. This rearrangement joins TRBV11-1 to TRBJ2-5; 7 bases are shared with TRBD1. The ends lost 6 bases at V and 1 base at J; junction bases unmatched: 8. The CDR3 sequence is 15 residues long. Germline CDR1 and CDR2: SGHAT and FQDESV (reference sequence). The part of the CDR3 DNA that was read is TGTGCCAGCAGTCATAACAGGGGACCCCAAGAGACC. This encodes CASSHNRGPQET. The entire CDR3 protein reads CASSHNRGPQETQYF.

Regarding this clone: The read ends 3 residues before the CDR3 terminus; that terminus is restored from the germline J gene. The J gene is TRBJ1-4, the V gene TRBV2; D is possibly TRBD1 (5 bases). Germline CDR1 and CDR2: SNHLY and FYNNEI. The CDR3 has 14 amino acids. Partial CDR3 DNA: TGTGCCAGCACTATCTACAGGAGCAATTCACCA. It codes for CASTIYRSNSP. In full, the CDR3 is CASTIYRSNSPLFF.

The CDR3 sequence is CAVQGNGYTF. CDR3 bases read: TGTGCCGTACAGGGGAATGGC. The rearrangement joins TRBV19 to TRBJ1-2; 7 positions agree with TRBD1. The read halts 3 residues ahead of the CDR3 end, with the missing end drawn from the germline J gene. This CDR3 spans 10 amino acids. The trim removed 11 bases at V and 6 bases at J, leaving 3 bases unmatched. Germline values: CDR1 LNHDA, CDR2 SQIVND (reference sequence).

On this clone itself: Relative to the germline gene, one junction end is altered; a read error may explain this. The read comes to an end 3 residues before the CDR3 does, leaving the germline J gene to fill in the end. The V gene is TRBV4-2, the J gene TRBJ2-5; TRBD2 matches 9 bases. The CDR3 loop spans 17 amino acids. Germline V gene sequence: CDR1 LGHNA, CDR2 YNFKEQ. CDR3: CASSQDRLRGGPETQYF. CDR3 DNA, as far as it was read: TGCGCCAGCAGCCAAGATCGTCTGCGGGGGGGCCCCGAGACC.

Notes on this clone: Coverage ceases 3 residues before the CDR3 finishes, and the germline J gene fills in the end. V gene TRBV2 combines with J gene TRBJ1-1, with D perhaps matching TRBD1 (5 bases). Germline V lookup: CDR1 SNHLY, CDR2 FYNNEI. The CDR3 totals 10 residues. CDR3 DNA (partial): TGTGCCAGCAGTGACCGGGGG. It is translated as CASSDRG. The complete CDR3 sequence is CASSDRGAFF.

As concerns this clone: The read terminates 3 residues ahead of where the CDR3 ends, so the germline J gene completes it. This sequence joins TRBV18 and TRBJ1-2; weak D call: TRBD1 (6 bases). Trimming took off 1 base at V and 5 bases at J, with 14 bases between the two ends. The length of the CDR3 is 15 residues. The germline CDR1 and CDR2 sequences are KGHSH and LQKENI. The part of the CDR3 DNA that was read is TGTGCCAGCTCACCACAGCAGGGGCCGGGATATGGC. As protein: CASSPQQGPGYG. The whole CDR3 sequence reads CASSPQQGPGYGYTF.

Comments on this clone: The read ends 3 residues early relative to the CDR3; the germline J gene fills the gap. The J gene is TRBJ1-2, the V gene TRBV2; 10 bases line up with TRBD1. The CDR3 consists of 14 residues. The V segment lost 8 bases and the J segment 6 bases; nucleotides outside the gene matches: 9. Germline lookup yields CDR1 SNHLY and CDR2 FYNNEI. Incomplete CDR3 DNA: TGTGCCAGCGGACGGACAGGGGGTGGGAATGGC. Its translation: CASGRTGGGNG. In full, the CDR3 reads CASGRTGGGNGYTF.

To note about this clone: Coverage ceases 3 residues before the CDR3 finishes, and the germline J gene fills in the end. This sample also contains other DNA sequences that code for the same CDR3. This rearrangement joins TRBV7-2 to TRBJ1-3; no clear D gene. Germline CDR1 reads SGHTA; CDR2 reads FQGNSA. This CDR3 has 12 amino acids. The chain's CDR3 is CASSLEVGTIYF. The DNA read from the CDR3 is TGTGCCAGCAGCTTAGAGGTGGGCACA. The whole variable domain, filled in from reference TRBV7-2 and TRBJ1-3, reads GAGVSQSPSNKVTEKGKDVELRCDPISGHTALYWYRQSLGQGLEFLIYFQGNSAPDKSGLPSDRFSAERTGGSVSTLTIQRTQQEDSAVYLCASSLEVGTIYFGEGSWLTVV.

On this clone: The read terminates 3 residues before the CDR3 end, so the remaining end is supplied by the germline J gene. The rearrangement links TRBV4-2 to TRBJ1-3, with D unresolved. This CDR3 contains 16 residues. CDR1 and CDR2 from the germline V gene are LGHNA and YNFKEQ. V lost 0 bases, J lost 0 bases, and 9 bases lay in between. CDR3 DNA, as far as it was read: TGTGCCAGCAGCCAAGAGCACTCTAGCTCTGGAAACACC. Protein: CASSQEHSSSGNT. The entire CDR3 protein reads CASSQEHSSSGNTIYF.

Comments on this clone: The missing CDR3 end, 3 residues past where the read stops, is filled in from the germline J gene. This chain connects TRBV5-1 to TRBJ2-3; 11 nucleotides agree with TRBD2. The V segment lost 6 bases and the J segment 4 bases; nucleotides outside the gene matches: 4. Per germline, CDR1 SGHRS and CDR2 YFSETQ. The CDR3 totals 14 residues. CDR3 region: CASNSGGAADTQYF. CDR3 DNA (partial): TGCGCCAGCAATAGCGGGGGGGCAGCAGATACG.

In the case of this clone: The read finishes 3 residues shy of the CDR3 end, and the germline J gene is used to complete it. The chain links TRBV5-4 to TRBJ2-3; tentative D call: TRBD1 (6 bases). The length of the CDR3 is 15 residues. V was pared by 0 bases and J by 0 bases, with 8 bases between. From germline, CDR1 is SGHNT and CDR2 YYREEE (reference sequence). The part of the CDR3 DNA that was read is TGTGCCAGCAGCTTGGGGACAGCTAGCACAGATACG. Its translation is CASSLGTASTDT. The whole CDR3 is CASSLGTASTDTQYF.